A single sample gave rise to the 22 T cell receptor beta chains below, sequenced in a study of CD8+CD57+ T cells in acquired aplastic anemia. Profiling of TCR beta VDJ combinations and CDR3 sequences used genomic DNA as template. TCRdb used MiXCR to reprocess the reads, holding one entry per CDR3 protein. The data hold approximately 170,000 distinct CDR3 sequences, with approximately 49% observed a single time. What was sequenced was sorted CD4+, CD8+, or CD8+CD57+ T cells (not recorded which) from PBMCs. The receptors derive from a human donor in good health, serving as a control.

This clonotype was recorded once. One end of the junction fails to match germline, which may point to a read error. The rearrangement uses TRBV20-1 and TRBJ1-1; D is uncertain. CDR3 length: 14 residues. The germline V gene has CDR1 DFQATT and CDR2 SNEGSKA (reference sequence). The DNA for the CDR3 is TGCAGTGCTGGAGAAACCACAAGGCCCACTGAAGCTTTCTTT. Translation: CSAGETTRPTEAFF.

The V and J genes are TRBV10-3 and TRBJ2-2; 7 bases are a match to TRBD1. The CDR3 spans 17 residues. The germline V gene encodes CDR1 ENHRY and CDR2 SYGVKD. V shed 0 bases and J 0 bases; nucleotides not matched to a gene: 4. The CDR3 region is CAISESRGTANTGELFF. DNA for the CDR3: TGTGCCATCAGTGAGTCCAGGGGGACCGCGAACACCGGGGAGCTGTTTTTT.

The chain has TRBV6-1 and TRBJ1-3; D unresolved. In germline, CDR1 is MNHNS, CDR2 SASEGT. The length of the CDR3 is 16 residues. With 5 bases removed from V and 0 bases from J, the gap between germline ends came to 14 bases. The CDR3 region has the DNA TGTGCCAGCAGTTACTTTTATGGAGACTCTGGAAACACCATATATTTT. It translates to CASSYFYGDSGNTIYF.

This clonotype was recorded once. The CDR3 is CASSLASGGGYTF. CDR3 sequence (DNA): TGCGCCAGCAGCTTGGCCAGCGGGGGGGGCTACACCTTC. This chain joins TRBV5-1 and TRBJ1-2; D perhaps matches TRBD1 (5 bases). The CDR3 contains 13 residues. Trimming removed 0 bases from V and 8 bases from J, with 11 bases in between. From germline, CDR1 is SGHRS and CDR2 YFSETQ.

This clonotype was detected many times. The chain is built from TRBV29-1 and TRBJ1-3, with D maybe TRBD1 (6 bases). Germline V gene data show CDR1 as SQVTM and CDR2 as ANQGSEA. Trimming removed 7 bases at V and 1 base at J, with 11 bases between. The CDR3 runs to 13 residues. This CDR3 is CSALQGSGNTIYF. DNA for the CDR3: TGCAGCGCACTACAGGGTTCTGGAAACACCATATATTTT.

CDR3 sequence: CASSLEGVLGYGYTF. CDR3 bases: TGTGCCAGCAGCTTAGAGGGTGTACTAGGCTATGGCTACACCTTC. This chain joins TRBV11-2 and TRBJ1-2, with D unresolved. The V end lost 0 bases, the J end lost 4 bases, and 12 bases lay between the germline ends. The CDR3 runs to 15 residues. In germline, CDR1 is SGHAT, CDR2 FQNNGV.

The rearrangement joins TRBV19 to TRBJ1-6; maybe TRBD1 (5 bases). CDR1 and CDR2 (germline): LNHDA, SQIVND (reference sequence). The CDR3 runs to 15 residues. V shed 5 bases and J shed 7 bases, with 15 bases lying between them. The CDR3 protein is CASSVQENQNSPLHF. CDR3 coding DNA: TGTGCCAGTAGTGTACAGGAGAACCAGAATTCACCCCTCCACTTT.

Comment on this clonotype: The CDR3 ends on some other residue instead of the conserved phenylalanine or tryptophan, so this is likely a read error. The chain has TRBV4-3 and TRBJ2-2, with D possibly matching TRBD2 (6 bases). V gave up 0 bases and J gave up 7 bases, with 15 bases separating them. This CDR3 contains 16 residues. Germline values: CDR1 LGHNA, CDR2 YSLEER. CDR3 DNA sequence: TGCGCCAGCAGCCAAGATTTTGGGGGAGGCGGCGGGGAGCTGTTTTCT. Its protein product is CASSQDFGGGGGELFS.

The chain couples TRBV2 to TRBJ2-7; no reliable D call. This CDR3 comprises 14 residues. Germline CDR1 and CDR2: SNHLY and FYNNEI. V was shortened by 6 bases and J by 5 bases, with 17 bases between the two germline ends. The CDR3 region has the DNA TGTGCCAGCAGCCAAGCAACGGTAGCCCACGAGCAGTACTTC. It specifies CASSQATVAHEQYF.

V and J are TRBV7-9 and TRBJ2-3; D is perhaps TRBD1 or TRBD2 (5 bases each). Trimming took off 5 bases at V and 5 bases at J, with 14 bases between the two ends. Germline V gene sequence: CDR1 SEHNR, CDR2 FQNEAQ (reference sequence). The CDR3 extends over 14 amino acids. CDR3 bases: TGTGCCAGCAGCCCTTCCGGGGCGGGAGATACGCAGTATTTT. Its protein product is CASSPSGAGDTQYF.

This clonotype was recorded at least ten times. The genes are TRBV9 and TRBJ1-1; D might be TRBD1 (6 bases). The CDR3 is 15 amino acids. Trimming took 0 bases from V and 0 from J, leaving 9 bases between them. The V gene's germline CDR1 is SGDLS and CDR2 YYNGEE. The CDR3 protein is CASSVVAGVNTEAFF. CDR3 coding DNA: TGTGCCAGCAGCGTAGTGGCAGGGGTGAACACTGAAGCTTTCTTT.

The chain joins TRBV15 to TRBJ2-3; D is uncertain. Trimming pared 3 bases from V and 2 bases from J, leaving 6 bases between. CDR1 and CDR2 (germline): LNHNV, YYDKDF (reference sequence). The CDR3 loop spans 13 amino acids. The CDR3 region is CATSRGNTDTQYF. CDR3 nucleotides: TGTGCCACCAGCAGGGGGAACACAGATACGCAGTATTTT.

CDR3 protein: CASSSWTSGVFNEQFF. The CDR3 nucleotides read TGTGCCAGCAGCTCCTGGACTAGCGGGGTCTTCAATGAGCAGTTCTTC. This chain links TRBV7-3 with TRBJ2-1; 12 bases agree with TRBD2. V dropped 4 bases and J dropped 6; count of bases not matched to a gene: 7. The CDR3 has 16 residues. CDR1 is SGHTA, CDR2 FQGTGA, per germline. Using reference TRBV7-3 and TRBJ2-1 for the parts outside the CDR3, the full variable domain is GAGVSQTPSNKVTEKGKYVELRCDPISGHTALYWYRQSLGQGPEFLIYFQGTGAADDSGLPNDRFFAVRPEGSVSTLKIQRTERGDSAVYLCASSSWTSGVFNEQFFGPGTRLTVL.

This clonotype has at least ten counts. V gene TRBV20-1 combines with J gene TRBJ1-2; 7 positions match TRBD1. The CDR3 consists of 13 residues. Unmatched junction bases numbered 2, after V lost 4 bases and J lost 0 bases. Germline V gene lookup returns CDR1 DFQATT and CDR2 SNEGSKA (reference sequence). The CDR3 bases are TGCAGTGCTACAGGGGGGACTAACTATGGCTACACCTTC. This gives the protein CSATGGTNYGYTF.

This clonotype was counted only a few times. The chain is built from TRBV18 and TRBJ1-5; 7 bases are a match to TRBD1. V lost 5 bases and J lost 1; bases outside the gene matches: 5. Looked up from germline, CDR1 is KGHSH and CDR2 is LQKENI. This CDR3 comprises 15 residues. The CDR3 spells CASSSTGISNQPQHF. In DNA form, the CDR3 reads TGTGCCAGCTCATCGACAGGGATCAGCAATCAGCCCCAGCATTTT.

The V call is TRBV7-9, the J call TRBJ2-1, with D possibly matching TRBD2 (6 bases). Per germline, CDR1 SEHNR and CDR2 FQNEAQ (reference sequence). V lost 7 bases to trimming and J lost 6 bases, with 10 bases between them. The CDR3 covers 12 residues. The CDR3: CASKAEGNEQFF. The CDR3 coding sequence is TGTGCCAGCAAAGCGGAGGGCAATGAGCAGTTCTTC.

Turning to this clonotype: The junction does not match germline at one end; this may be a read error. This chain joins TRBV7-8 and TRBJ2-7; D may correspond to TRBD1 or TRBD2 (5 bases each). The CDR3 length is 15 residues. Per germline, CDR1 SGHVS and CDR2 FQNEAQ. CDR3 in amino acids: CASSQGRDRSYEQYF. For the CDR3, the DNA is TGCGCCAGCAGCCAGGGCCGGGACCGCTCCTACGAGCAGTACTTC.

This chain connects TRBV20-1 to TRBJ2-7; 12 bases match TRBD1. The ends lost 2 bases at V and 7 bases at J; junction bases unmatched: 6. Looked up from germline, CDR1 is DFQATT and CDR2 is SNEGSKA (reference sequence). CDR3 length equals 14 residues. CDR3 residues: CSARKGQGAQEQYF. CDR3 DNA: TGCAGTGCTAGAAAGGGACAGGGGGCTCAGGAGCAGTACTTC.

This clonotype appeared a single time. The junction does not match germline at one end; this may be a read error. The chain uses TRBV6-5 and TRBJ2-7, with D tentatively TRBD2 (5 bases). The germline CDR1 and CDR2 sequences are MNHEY and SVGAGI. This CDR3 region has 13 residues. The CDR3 loop is CASSHSGAYEQYF. In DNA form, the CDR3 reads TGTGCCAGCAGTCACTCCGGGGCCTACGAGCAGTACTTC.

This clonotype was counted ten times or more. V usage is TRBV7-2 and J usage is TRBJ2-7, with TRBD1 matching 7 bases. The V segment lost 5 bases and the J segment 1 base; nucleotides outside the gene matches: 5. CDR1 and CDR2 (germline): SGHTA, FQGNSA. The CDR3 has 14 amino acids. CDR3 nucleotides: TGTGCCAGCAGCCACTCCAGGGGGTCCTACGAGCAGTACTTC. Translating gives CASSHSRGSYEQYF. The full variable domain, rest sourced from reference TRBV7-2 and TRBJ2-7, is GAGVSQSPSNKVTEKGKDVELRCDPISGHTALYWYRQSLGQGLEFLIYFQGNSAPDKSGLPSDRFSAERTGGSVSTLTIQRTQQEDSAVYLCASSHSRGSYEQYFGPGTRLTVT.

The CDR3 spells CASSYLSNQPQYF. The CDR3 DNA reads TGTGCCAGCAGTTACCTAAGCAATCAGCCCCAGTACTTC. The chain employs TRBV6-2 or TRBV6-3 and TRBJ1-5, with D hard to call. The DNA end is more similar to TRBJ2-5, so the J call may be wrong. Germline CDR1 reads MNHEY; CDR2 reads SVGEGT. This CDR3 is 13 amino acids long.

J is TRBJ1-5 and V is TRBV2, with D possibly being TRBD1 (5 bases). This CDR3 is 14 amino acids long. In germline, CDR1 is SNHLY, CDR2 FYNNEI. Trimming removed 5 bases at V and 7 bases at J, with 15 bases between. CDR3 loop: CASSNDSPQQPQHF. CDR3 nucleotides: TGTGCCAGCAGTAATGACAGCCCCCAGCAGCCCCAGCATTTT.